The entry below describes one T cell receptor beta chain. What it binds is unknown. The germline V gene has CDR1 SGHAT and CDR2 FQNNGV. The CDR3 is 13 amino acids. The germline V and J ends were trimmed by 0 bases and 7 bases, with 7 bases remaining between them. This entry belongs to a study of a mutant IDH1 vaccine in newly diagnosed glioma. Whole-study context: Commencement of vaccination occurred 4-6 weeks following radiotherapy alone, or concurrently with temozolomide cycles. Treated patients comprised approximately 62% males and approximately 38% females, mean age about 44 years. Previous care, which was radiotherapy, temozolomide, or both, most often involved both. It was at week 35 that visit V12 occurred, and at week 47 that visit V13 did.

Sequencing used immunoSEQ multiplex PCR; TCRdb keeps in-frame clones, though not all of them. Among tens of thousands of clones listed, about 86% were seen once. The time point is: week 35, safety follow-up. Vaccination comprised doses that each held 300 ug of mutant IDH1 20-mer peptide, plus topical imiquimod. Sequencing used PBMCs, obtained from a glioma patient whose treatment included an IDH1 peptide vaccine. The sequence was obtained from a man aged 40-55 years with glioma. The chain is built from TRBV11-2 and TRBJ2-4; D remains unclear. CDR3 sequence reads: CASSLDLSNIQYF. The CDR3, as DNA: TGTGCCAGCAGCTTAGATCTATCGAACATTCAGTACTTC.